The following is a T cell receptor beta chain sequence with its context. This clonotype was seen many times. Its antigen remains undetermined. Base-call qualities are not available, and no considerably larger clone is one nucleotide away. The data belong to a study of T-cell reconstitution after alpha-beta-depleted transplantation in children (TCRdb year 2016). In the study overall: T-cell immune reconstitution after TCRalphabeta/CD19-depleted allogeneic hematopoietic cell transplantation in children was quantitatively tracked in the study by means of TCR repertoire profiling.

From cysteine to phenylalanine, the CDR3 is 18 amino acids long. The entry retains the CDR3 DNA only, 54 bases that are in frame from base 1. CDR1 is given as SGHRS and CDR2 as YFSETQ, both from the germline V gene. V loses 2 bases, J loses 0 bases, and the germline ends lie 18 bases apart. The library was produced with PCR. The instrument given in TCRdb is Illumina HiSeq 2500. TCR libraries were prepared with molecular barcoding, using unique molecular identifiers to normalize TCRbeta repertoire quantification. The public reads were run again by TCRdb, first through fastp at Q25 and then through MiXCR, and only productive beta chains were kept. Rows with one shared CDR3 protein collapse into an entry with the most common genes and DNA. For this sample there are fewer than 120,000 distinct CDR3 sequences; 10% appear just once. The ten largest make up more than 7% of the sample.

The clonotype originates from a human donor who donated a stem cell graft to a child with acute lymphoblastic leukemia. Recombination linked TRBV5-1 to TRBJ2-1; TRBD2 is a possible D gene, resting on 6 matching bases. This material consisted of PBMCs from the stem cell graft donor, taken from the stem cell graft. The DNA is as follows: TGCGCCAGCAGCTTCTCGACTAGTACCCGACACTCCTACAATGAGCAGTTCTTC. This encodes CASSFSTSTRHSYNEQFF.